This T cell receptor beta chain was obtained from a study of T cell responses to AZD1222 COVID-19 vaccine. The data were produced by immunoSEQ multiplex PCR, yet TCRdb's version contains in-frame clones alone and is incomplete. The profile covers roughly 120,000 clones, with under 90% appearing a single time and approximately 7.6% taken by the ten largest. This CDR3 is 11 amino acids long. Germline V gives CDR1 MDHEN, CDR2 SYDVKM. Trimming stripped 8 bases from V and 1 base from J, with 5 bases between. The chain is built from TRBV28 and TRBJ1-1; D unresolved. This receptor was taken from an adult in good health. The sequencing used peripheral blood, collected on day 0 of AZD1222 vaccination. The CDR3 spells CASAENTEAFF. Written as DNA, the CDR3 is TGTGCCAGCGCGGAGAACACTGAAGCTTTCTTT. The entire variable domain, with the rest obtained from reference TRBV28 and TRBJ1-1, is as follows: DVKVTQSSRYLVKRTGEKVFLECVQDMDHENMFWYRQDPGLGLRLIYFSYDVKMKEKGDIPEGYSVSREKKERFSLILESASTNQTSMYLCASAENTEAFFGQGTRLTVV.